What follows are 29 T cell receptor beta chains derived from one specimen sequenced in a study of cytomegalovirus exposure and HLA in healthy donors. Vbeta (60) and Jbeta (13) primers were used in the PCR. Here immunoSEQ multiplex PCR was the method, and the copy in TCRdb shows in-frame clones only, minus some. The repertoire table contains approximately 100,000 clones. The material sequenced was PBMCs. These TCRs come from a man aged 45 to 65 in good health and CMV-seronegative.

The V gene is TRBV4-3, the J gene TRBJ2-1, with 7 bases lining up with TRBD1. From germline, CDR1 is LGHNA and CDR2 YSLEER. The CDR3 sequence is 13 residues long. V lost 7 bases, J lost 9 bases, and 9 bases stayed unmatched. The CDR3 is CASNSLGGGEQFF. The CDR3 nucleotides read TGCGCCAGCAACTCACTAGGGGGCGGTGAGCAGTTCTTC.

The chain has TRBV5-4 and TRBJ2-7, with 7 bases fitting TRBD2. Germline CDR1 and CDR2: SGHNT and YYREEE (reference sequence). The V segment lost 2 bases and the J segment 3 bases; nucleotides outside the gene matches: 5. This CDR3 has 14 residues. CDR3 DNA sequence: TGTGCCAGCAGCTTAAGAGCGGGAATCTACGAGCAGTACTTC. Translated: CASSLRAGIYEQYF.

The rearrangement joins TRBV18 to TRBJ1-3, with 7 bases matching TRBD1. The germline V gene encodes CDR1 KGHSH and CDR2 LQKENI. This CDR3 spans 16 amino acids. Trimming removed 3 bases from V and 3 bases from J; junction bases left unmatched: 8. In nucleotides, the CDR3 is TGTGCCAGCTCACCCAGCGAGGGGGCAAATGGAAACACCATATATTTT. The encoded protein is CASSPSEGANGNTIYF.

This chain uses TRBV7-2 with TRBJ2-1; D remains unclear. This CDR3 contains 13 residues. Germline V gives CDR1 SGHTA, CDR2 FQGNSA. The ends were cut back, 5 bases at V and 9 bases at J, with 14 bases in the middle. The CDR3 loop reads CASSPPAGGEQFF. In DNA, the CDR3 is TGTGCCAGCAGCCCGCCAGCCGGCGGTGAGCAGTTCTTC.

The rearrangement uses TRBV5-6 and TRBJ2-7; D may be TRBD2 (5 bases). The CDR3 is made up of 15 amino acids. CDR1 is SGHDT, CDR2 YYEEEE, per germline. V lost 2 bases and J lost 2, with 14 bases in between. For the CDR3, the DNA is TGTGCCAGCAGCTTTATCAGCGGTCATACCTACGAGCAGTACTTC. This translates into CASSFISGHTYEQYF.

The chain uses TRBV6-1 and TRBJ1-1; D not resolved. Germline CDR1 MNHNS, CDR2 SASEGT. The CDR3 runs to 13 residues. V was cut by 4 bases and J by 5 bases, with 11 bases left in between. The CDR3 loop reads CASSVGERTEAFF. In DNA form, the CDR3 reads TGTGCCAGCAGTGTCGGAGAGAGAACTGAAGCTTTCTTT.

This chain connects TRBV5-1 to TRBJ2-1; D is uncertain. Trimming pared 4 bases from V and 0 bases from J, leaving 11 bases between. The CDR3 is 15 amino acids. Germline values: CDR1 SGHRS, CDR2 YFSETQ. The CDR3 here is CASSPDFSSYNEQFF. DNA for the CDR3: TGCGCCAGCAGCCCAGACTTTAGCTCCTACAATGAGCAGTTCTTC.

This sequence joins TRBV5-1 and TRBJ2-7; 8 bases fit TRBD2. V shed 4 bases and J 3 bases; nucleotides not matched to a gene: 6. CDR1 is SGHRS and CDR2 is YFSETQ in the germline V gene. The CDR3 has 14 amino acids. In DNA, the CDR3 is TGCGCCAGCAGCCCTGGGACTAGGAGCTACGAGCAGTACTTC. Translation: CASSPGTRSYEQYF.

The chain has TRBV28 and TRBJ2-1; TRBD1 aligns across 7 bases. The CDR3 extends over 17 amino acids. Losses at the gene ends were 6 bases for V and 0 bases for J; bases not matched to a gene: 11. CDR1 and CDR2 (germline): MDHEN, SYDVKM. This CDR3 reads CASRPVAGDSSYNEQFF. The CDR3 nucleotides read TGTGCCAGCAGACCCGTGGCAGGGGACAGCTCCTACAATGAGCAGTTCTTC.

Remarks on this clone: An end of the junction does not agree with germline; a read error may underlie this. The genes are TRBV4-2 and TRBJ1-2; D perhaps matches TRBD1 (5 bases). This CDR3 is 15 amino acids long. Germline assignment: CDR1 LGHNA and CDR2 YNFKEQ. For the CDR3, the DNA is TGTGCCAGCAGCCAAGATCTTGCAGGGCCCTATAGCTACACCTTC. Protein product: CASSQDLAGPYSYTF.

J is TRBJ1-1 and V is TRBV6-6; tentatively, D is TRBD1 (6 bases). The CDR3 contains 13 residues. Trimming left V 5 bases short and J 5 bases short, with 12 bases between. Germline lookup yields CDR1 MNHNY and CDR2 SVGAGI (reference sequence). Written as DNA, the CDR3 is TGTGCCAGCAGTCCACAGGGTCGAACTGAAGCTTTCTTT. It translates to CASSPQGRTEAFF.

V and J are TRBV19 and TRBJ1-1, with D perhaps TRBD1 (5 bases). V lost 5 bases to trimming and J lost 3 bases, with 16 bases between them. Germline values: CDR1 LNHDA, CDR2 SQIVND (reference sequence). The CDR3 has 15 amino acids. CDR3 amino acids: CASSGGGVGHTEAFF. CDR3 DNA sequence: TGTGCCAGTAGTGGGGGAGGGGTTGGGCACACTGAAGCTTTCTTT.

The chain's CDR3 is CASSIGGGRTKQETQYF. DNA of the CDR3: TGTGCCAGTAGTATCGGGGGGGGGCGGACGAAACAAGAGACCCAGTACTTC. The chain recombines TRBV19 with TRBJ2-5; 8 bases map to TRBD2. This CDR3 is 17 amino acids long. CDR1 is LNHDA, CDR2 SQIVND, per germline (reference sequence). Trimming removed 3 bases from V and 2 bases from J; junction bases left unmatched: 11.

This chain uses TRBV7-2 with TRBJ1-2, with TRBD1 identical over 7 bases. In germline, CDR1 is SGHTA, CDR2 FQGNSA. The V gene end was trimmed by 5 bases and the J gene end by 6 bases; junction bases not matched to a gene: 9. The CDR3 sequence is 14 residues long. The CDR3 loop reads CASSPGQVSDGYTF. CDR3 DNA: TGTGCCAGCAGCCCCGGACAGGTCTCTGATGGCTACACCTTC.

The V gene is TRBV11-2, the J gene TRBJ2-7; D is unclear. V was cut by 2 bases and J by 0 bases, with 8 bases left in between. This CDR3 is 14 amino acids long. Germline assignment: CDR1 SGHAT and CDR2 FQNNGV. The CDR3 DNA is TGTGCCAGCAGCTTATGGGCCAACTCCTACGAGCAGTACTTC. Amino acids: CASSLWANSYEQYF.

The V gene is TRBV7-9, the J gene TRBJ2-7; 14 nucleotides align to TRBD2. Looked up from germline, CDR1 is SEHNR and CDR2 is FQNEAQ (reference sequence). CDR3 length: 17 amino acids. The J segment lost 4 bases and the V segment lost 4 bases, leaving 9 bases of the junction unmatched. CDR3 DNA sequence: TGTGCCAGCAGCTCGGGACTAGCGGGGGCCCCCCTGTACGAGCAGTACTTC. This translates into CASSSGLAGAPLYEQYF.

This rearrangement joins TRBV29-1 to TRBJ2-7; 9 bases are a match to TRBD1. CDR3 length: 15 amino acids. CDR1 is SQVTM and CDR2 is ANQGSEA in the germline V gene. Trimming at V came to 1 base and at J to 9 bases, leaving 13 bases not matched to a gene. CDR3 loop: CSVEAAGQGFAGQYF. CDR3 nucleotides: TGCAGCGTTGAAGCTGCGGGACAGGGTTTTGCCGGGCAGTACTTC.

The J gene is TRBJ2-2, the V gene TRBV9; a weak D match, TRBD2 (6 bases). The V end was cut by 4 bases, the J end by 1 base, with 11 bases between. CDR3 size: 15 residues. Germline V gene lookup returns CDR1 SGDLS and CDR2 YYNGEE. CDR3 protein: CASSFHSGNTGELFF. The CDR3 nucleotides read TGTGCCAGCAGCTTCCATAGCGGGAACACCGGGGAGCTGTTTTTT.

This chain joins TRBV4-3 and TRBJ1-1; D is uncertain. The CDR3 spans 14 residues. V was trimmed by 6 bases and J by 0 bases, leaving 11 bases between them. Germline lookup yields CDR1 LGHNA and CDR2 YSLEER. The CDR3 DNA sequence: TGCGCCAGCAGTAAAACCAGATTGAACACTGAAGCTTTCTTT. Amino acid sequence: CASSKTRLNTEAFF.

For the CDR3, the DNA is TGTGCCAGCAGTGAAACTAGTTTGGAGACCCAGTACTTC. It codes for CASSETSLETQYF. This sequence joins TRBV6-1 and TRBJ2-5; a possible D gene is TRBD2 (5 bases). Germline CDR1 and CDR2: MNHNS and SASEGT. The germline V and J ends were trimmed by 2 bases and 5 bases, with 9 bases remaining between them. The CDR3 runs 13 residues.

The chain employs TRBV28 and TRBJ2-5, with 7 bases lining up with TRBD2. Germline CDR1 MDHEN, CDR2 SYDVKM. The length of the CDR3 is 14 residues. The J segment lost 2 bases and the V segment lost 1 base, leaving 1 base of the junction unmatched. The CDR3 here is CASSLLGGQETQYF. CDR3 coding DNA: TGTGCCAGCAGTTTATTGGGGGGGCAAGAGACCCAGTACTTC.

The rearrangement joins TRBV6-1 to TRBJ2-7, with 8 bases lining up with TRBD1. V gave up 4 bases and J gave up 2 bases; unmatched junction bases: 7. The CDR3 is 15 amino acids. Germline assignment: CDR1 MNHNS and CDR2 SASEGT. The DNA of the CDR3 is TGTGCCAGCAGTGGGTCATGGGGACAGGCCTACGAGCAGTACTTC. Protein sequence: CASSGSWGQAYEQYF.

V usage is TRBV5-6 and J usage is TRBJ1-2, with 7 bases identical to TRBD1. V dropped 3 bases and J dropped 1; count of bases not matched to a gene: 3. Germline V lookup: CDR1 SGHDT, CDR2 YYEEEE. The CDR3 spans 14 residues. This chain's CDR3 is CASSWGTDNYGYTF. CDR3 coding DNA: TGTGCCAGCAGCTGGGGGACAGATAACTATGGCTACACCTTC.

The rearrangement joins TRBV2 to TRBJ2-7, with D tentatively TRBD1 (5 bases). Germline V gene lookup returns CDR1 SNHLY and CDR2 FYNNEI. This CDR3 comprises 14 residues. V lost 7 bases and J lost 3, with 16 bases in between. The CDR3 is CASKVVQALYEQYF. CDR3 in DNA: TGTGCCAGCAAGGTGGTACAGGCCCTCTACGAGCAGTACTTC.

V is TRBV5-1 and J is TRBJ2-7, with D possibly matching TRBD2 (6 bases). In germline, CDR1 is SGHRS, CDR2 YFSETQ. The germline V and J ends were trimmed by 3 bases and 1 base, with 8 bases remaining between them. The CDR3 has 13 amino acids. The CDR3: CASSWGTSYEQYF. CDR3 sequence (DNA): TGCGCCAGCAGCTGGGGGACTTCCTACGAGCAGTACTTC.

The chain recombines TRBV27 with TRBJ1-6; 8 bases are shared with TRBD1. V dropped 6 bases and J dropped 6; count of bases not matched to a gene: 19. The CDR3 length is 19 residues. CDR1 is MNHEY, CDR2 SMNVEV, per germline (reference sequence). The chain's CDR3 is CASSIKGLRGTGTNSPLHF. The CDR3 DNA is TGTGCCAGCAGCATTAAAGGCCTGCGCGGGACAGGTACTAATTCACCCCTCCACTTT.

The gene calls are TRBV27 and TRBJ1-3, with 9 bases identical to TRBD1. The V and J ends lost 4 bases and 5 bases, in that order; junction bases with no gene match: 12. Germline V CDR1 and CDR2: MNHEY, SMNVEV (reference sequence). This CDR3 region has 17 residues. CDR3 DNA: TGTGCCAGCAGTTCCCACCCGATAGGACAGGGGAGAAACACCATATATTTT. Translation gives CASSSHPIGQGRNTIYF.

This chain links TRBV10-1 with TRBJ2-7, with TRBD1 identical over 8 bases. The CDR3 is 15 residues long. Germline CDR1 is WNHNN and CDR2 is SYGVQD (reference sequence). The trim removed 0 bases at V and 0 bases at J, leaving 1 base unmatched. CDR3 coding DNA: TGCGCCAGCAGTGAGTCGACAGGGGACTCCTACGAGCAGTACTTC. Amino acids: CASSESTGDSYEQYF.

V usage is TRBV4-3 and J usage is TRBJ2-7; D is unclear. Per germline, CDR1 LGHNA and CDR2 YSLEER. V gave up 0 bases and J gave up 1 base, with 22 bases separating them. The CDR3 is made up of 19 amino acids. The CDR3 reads CASSQDPHPAGSFSYEQYF. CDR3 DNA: TGCGCCAGCAGCCAAGACCCTCACCCGGCAGGTTCTTTTTCCTACGAGCAGTACTTC.